One and the same sample provided the 18 T cell receptor beta chains below, sequenced in a study of cytomegalovirus exposure and HLA in healthy donors. With 60 Vbeta and 13 Jbeta primers, the PCR was carried out. TCRdb's copy holds only in-frame clones and misses some; the assay was immunoSEQ multiplex PCR. The sample has approximately 190,000 clones; roughly 82% are singletons. Sequencing was carried out using PBMCs. Every receptor here comes from a woman aged 50 to 60 in good health and CMV-seropositive.

The chain couples TRBV6-6 to TRBJ1-1; TRBD1 might be the D (6 bases). The CDR3 spans 12 residues. Germline values: CDR1 MNHNY, CDR2 SVGAGI (reference sequence). V was clipped by 6 bases and J by 7 bases, with 12 bases between them. CDR3 nucleotides: TGTGCCAGCAGGCCATCGGACAGTGAAGCTTTCTTT. It translates to CASRPSDSEAFF.

This clone occurred once. The V and J genes are TRBV9 and TRBJ1-2; no clear D gene. Germline V CDR1 and CDR2: SGDLS, YYNGEE. The CDR3 is made up of 12 amino acids. V was cut by 5 bases and J by 3 bases, with 8 bases left in between. CDR3 amino acids: CASRGEDYGYTF. The CDR3 DNA reads as TGTGCCAGCAGGGGAGAGGACTATGGCTACACCTTC.

The V and J genes are TRBV5-1 and TRBJ1-1; no reliable D call. The CDR3 is 12 residues long. Per the germline V gene, CDR1 is SGHRS and CDR2 is YFSETQ. V gave up 9 bases and J gave up 1 base, with 10 bases separating them. This chain's CDR3 is CAITGENTEAFF. The CDR3 coding sequence is TGCGCCATCACCGGGGAGAACACTGAAGCTTTCTTT.

V and J are TRBV5-1 and TRBJ1-2, with 7 bases fitting TRBD1. V dropped 0 bases and J dropped 1; count of bases not matched to a gene: 6. The CDR3 extends over 16 amino acids. In germline, CDR1 is SGHRS, CDR2 YFSETQ. This chain's CDR3 is CASSLAGQNFNYGYTF. As DNA, the CDR3 is TGCGCCAGCAGCTTGGCGGGACAGAATTTTAACTATGGCTACACCTTC.

The J gene is TRBJ1-3, the V gene TRBV4-2; D is perhaps TRBD1 (5 bases). Trimming shortened V by 4 bases and J by 2 bases, and 15 bases separated the two germline ends. Germline values: CDR1 LGHNA, CDR2 YNFKEQ. The CDR3 has 16 residues. CDR3 sequence (DNA): TGTGCCAGCAGCCCAGTGGGGGAGGTGGCTGGAAACACCATATATTTT. Its translation is CASSPVGEVAGNTIYF.

V gene TRBV5-6 combines with J gene TRBJ1-1; D not resolved. The CDR3 totals 11 residues. Trimming removed 2 bases at V and 5 bases at J, with 4 bases between. The germline gives CDR1 SGHDT, CDR2 YYEEEE. CDR3 region: CASSLQTEAFF. The CDR3 nucleotides read TGTGCCAGCAGCTTACAAACTGAAGCTTTCTTT.

This sequence joins TRBV5-4 and TRBJ2-2; 16 positions agree with TRBD2. This CDR3 contains 17 residues. Germline V gene lookup returns CDR1 SGHNT and CDR2 YYREEE (reference sequence). The J segment lost 7 bases and the V segment lost 4 bases, leaving 7 bases of the junction unmatched. The DNA of the CDR3 is TGTGCCAGCAGCACGGGACTAGCGGGGGGGCTTATCGGGGAGCTGTTTTTT. Protein sequence: CASSTGLAGGLIGELFF.

This chain connects TRBV29-1 to TRBJ1-2; a possible D gene is TRBD1 (5 bases). Trimming left V 6 bases short and J 7 bases short, with 18 bases between. The CDR3 extends over 13 amino acids. CDR1 and CDR2 from the germline V gene are SQVTM and ANQGSEA. The DNA of the CDR3 is TGCAGCGTAGCCCAGGGTGACGGTATTGGCTACACCTTC. Translation gives CSVAQGDGIGYTF.

The chain combines TRBV6-5 with TRBJ2-5; 11 nucleotides agree with TRBD1. Germline values: CDR1 MNHEY, CDR2 SVGAGI. CDR3 length: 14 residues. The trim removed 6 bases at V and 5 bases at J, leaving 5 bases unmatched. The CDR3 loop is CASSRTGGAETQYF. CDR3 DNA sequence: TGTGCCAGCAGCAGGACAGGGGGCGCGGAGACCCAGTACTTC.

This chain joins TRBV6-1 and TRBJ1-2; TRBD1 might be the D (5 bases). Trimming pared 1 base from V and 5 bases from J, leaving 14 bases between. The CDR3 is 15 amino acids. Germline CDR1 MNHNS, CDR2 SASEGT. CDR3 coding DNA: TGTGCCAGCAGTGAAGAGGTCAGGACATATTATGGCTACACCTTC. It codes for CASSEEVRTYYGYTF.

Regarding this clone: Distinct nucleotide sequences in the sample also encode this CDR3. The chain combines TRBV7-2 with TRBJ1-1; no clear D gene. The CDR3 is 13 residues long. Germline loops: CDR1 SGHTA, CDR2 FQGNSA. V dropped 0 bases and J dropped 8 bases, with 10 bases sitting between them. In DNA, the CDR3 is TGTGCCAGCAGCTTAGCGCTGTCGGGAGAAGCTTTCTTT. Protein product: CASSLALSGEAFF.

This chain uses TRBV13 with TRBJ1-4; D unresolved. This CDR3 is 13 amino acids long. Trimming took off 8 bases at V and 7 bases at J, with 14 bases between the two ends. Germline V gene lookup returns CDR1 PRHDT and CDR2 FYEKMQ (reference sequence). CDR3 in DNA: TGTGCCAGCGCCAGGTGGAACGGTGAAAAACTGTTTTTT. Its protein product is CASARWNGEKLFF.

The chain recombines TRBV6-6 with TRBJ1-1; TRBD1 matches at 9 bases. This CDR3 region has 14 residues. Germline CDR1 MNHNY, CDR2 SVGAGI (reference sequence). The J segment lost 3 bases and the V segment lost 5 bases, leaving 4 bases of the junction unmatched. The DNA of the CDR3 is TGTGCCAGCAGTAGACAGGGGGGTCACACTGAAGCTTTCTTT. Translating gives CASSRQGGHTEAFF.

The gene calls are TRBV16 and TRBJ1-4; 7 nucleotides align to TRBD1. The germline V gene has CDR1 KGHSY and CDR2 FQNENV. This CDR3 has 15 amino acids. Germline trimming cut 3 bases from V and 6 bases from J; bases unmatched to any gene: 7. The CDR3 region has the DNA TGTGCCAGCAGCCATAATGGACAGGCGGATGAAAAACTGTTTTTT. It encodes CASSHNGQADEKLFF.

This chain connects TRBV29-1 to TRBJ2-3, with D perhaps matching TRBD2 (6 bases). V gave up 6 bases and J gave up 3 bases, with 10 bases separating them. CDR1 is SQVTM and CDR2 is ANQGSEA in the germline V gene. The CDR3 spans 12 residues. The CDR3 nucleotides read TGCAGCGTGGGAGGAAGTACAGATACGCAGTATTTT. Translating it yields CSVGGSTDTQYF.

This sequence joins TRBV19 and TRBJ1-2; perhaps TRBD1 as D (5 bases). The CDR3 is made up of 15 amino acids. Germline assignment: CDR1 LNHDA and CDR2 SQIVND (reference sequence). With 4 bases removed from V and 4 bases from J, the gap between germline ends came to 16 bases. Here the CDR3 DNA reads TGTGCCAGTAGTACCCCGGAGGGGAAAAGCTATGGCTACACCTTC. This sequence encodes CASSTPEGKSYGYTF.

The genes are TRBV7-2 and TRBJ2-5, with D perhaps TRBD1 (6 bases). Germline assignment: CDR1 SGHTA and CDR2 FQGNSA. Trimming took 4 bases from V and 4 from J, leaving 13 bases between them. CDR3 length: 14 amino acids. The CDR3 nucleotides read TGTGCCAGCAGCTACTCCAGCAGGGGAGAGACCCAGTACTTC. It translates to CASSYSSRGETQYF.

The table lists this clone with a count of one. The V call is TRBV7-9, the J call TRBJ2-1; 7 bases line up with TRBD1. Germline values: CDR1 SEHNR, CDR2 FQNEAQ (reference sequence). The ends lost 4 bases at V and 0 bases at J; junction bases unmatched: 9. The CDR3 extends over 17 amino acids. The CDR3 here is CASSSDPGQSSYNEQFF. CDR3 nucleotides: TGTGCCAGCAGCTCGGATCCGGGACAGAGCTCCTACAATGAGCAGTTCTTC. Combining the CDR3 with reference TRBV7-9 and TRBJ2-1 gives the whole variable domain DTGVSQNPRHKITKRGQNVTFRCDPISEHNRLYWYRQTLGQGPEFLTYFQNEAQLEKSRLLSDRFSAERPKGSFSTLEIQRTEQGDSAMYLCASSSDPGQSSYNEQFFGPGTRLTVL.